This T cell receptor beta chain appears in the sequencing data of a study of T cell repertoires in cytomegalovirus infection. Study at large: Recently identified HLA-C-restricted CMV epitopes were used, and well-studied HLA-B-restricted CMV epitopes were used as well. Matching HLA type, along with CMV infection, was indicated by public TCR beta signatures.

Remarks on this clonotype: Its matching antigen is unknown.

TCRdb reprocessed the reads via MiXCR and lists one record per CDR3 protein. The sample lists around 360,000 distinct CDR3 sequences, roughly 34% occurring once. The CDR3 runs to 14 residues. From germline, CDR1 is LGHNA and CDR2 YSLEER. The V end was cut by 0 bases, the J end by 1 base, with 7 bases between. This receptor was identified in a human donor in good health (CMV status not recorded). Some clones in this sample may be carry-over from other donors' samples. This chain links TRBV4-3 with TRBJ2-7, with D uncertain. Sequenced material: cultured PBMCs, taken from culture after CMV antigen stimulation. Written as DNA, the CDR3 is TGCGCCAGCAGCCAAGAGCTACAATCCTACGAGCAGTACTTC. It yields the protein CASSQELQSYEQYF.